This T cell receptor (beta chain) was sequenced during a study of blood T cell repertoires in COVID-19. Looking at the study overall: Italy, Spain and the United States were the sources of the convalescent and acute COVID-19 samples. The analysed material was cDNA or gDNA that came from T cells, B-cell-depleted T cells, or PBMCs.

In the authors' workflow: Amplification from reference gene primers served as the basis for estimated nucleated cell counts. Generated by immunoSEQ multiplex PCR, the TCRdb table keeps only in-frame clones and is missing some. V and J calls and clone size come straight from that table; D and trimming were deduced from the DNA. The sample lists almost 50,000 clones, about 83% occurring once. With 5 bases clipped from V and 6 bases from J, the junction kept 4 bases outside the gene matches. Germline assignment: CDR1 SGHTA and CDR2 FQGNSA. The CDR3 length is 15 residues. The origin of this receptor is a man aged 50 to 60 with acute or convalescent COVID-19. Material for sequencing was peripheral blood. This chain uses TRBV7-2 with TRBJ2-2; 12 positions match TRBD2. This CDR3 is CASSARTSGAGELFF. DNA of the CDR3: TGTGCCAGCAGCGCAAGGACTAGCGGGGCCGGGGAGCTGTTTTTT.